This T cell receptor beta chain was documented in a study of cytomegalovirus exposure and HLA in healthy donors. As for the study in general: A data release that came early held around 85 million unique TCRs from HLA-typed donors.

The CDR3 contains 14 residues. Looked up from germline, CDR1 is MNHEY and CDR2 is SMNVEV (reference sequence). A note on this clone: Its antigen is not identified.

Broader study findings: Rarity held for most TCR sequences, but there were some public TCRs that occurred in many donors.

Amplification used 60 Vbeta primers and 13 Jbeta primers. Sequencing used immunoSEQ multiplex PCR; TCRdb keeps in-frame clones, though not all of them. The table records some 76,000 clones, about 66% of them present only once. The chain combines TRBV27 with TRBJ2-5; D is undetermined. The J call is in doubt because the DNA end fits TRBJ2-7 better. What was sequenced was PBMCs. The receptor was isolated from a man in his sixties in good health and CMV-seropositive. The CDR3 sequence is CASSLGGGVNEQYF. Here the CDR3 DNA reads TGTGCCAGCAGTTTAGGTGGCGGAGTTAACGAGCAGTACTTC.